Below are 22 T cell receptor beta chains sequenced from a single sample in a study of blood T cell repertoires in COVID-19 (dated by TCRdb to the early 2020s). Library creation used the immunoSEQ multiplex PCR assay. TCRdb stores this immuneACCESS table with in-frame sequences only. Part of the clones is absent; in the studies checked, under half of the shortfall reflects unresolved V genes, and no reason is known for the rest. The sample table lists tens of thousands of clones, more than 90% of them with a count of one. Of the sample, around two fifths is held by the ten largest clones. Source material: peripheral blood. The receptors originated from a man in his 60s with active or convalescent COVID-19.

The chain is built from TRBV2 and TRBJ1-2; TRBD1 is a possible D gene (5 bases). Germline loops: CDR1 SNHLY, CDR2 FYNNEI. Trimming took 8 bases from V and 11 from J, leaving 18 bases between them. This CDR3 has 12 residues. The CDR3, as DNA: TGTGCCAGCTCCCAGACAGATAAGGTTTACACCTTC. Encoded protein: CASSQTDKVYTF.

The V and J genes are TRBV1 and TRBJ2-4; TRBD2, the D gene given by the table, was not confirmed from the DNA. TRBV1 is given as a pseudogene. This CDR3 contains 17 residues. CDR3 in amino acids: CTSSQGSRVPGIRIQYF. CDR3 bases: TGCACCAGCAGCCAAGGCTCAAGGGTCCCGGGGATTCGCATTCAGTACTTC.

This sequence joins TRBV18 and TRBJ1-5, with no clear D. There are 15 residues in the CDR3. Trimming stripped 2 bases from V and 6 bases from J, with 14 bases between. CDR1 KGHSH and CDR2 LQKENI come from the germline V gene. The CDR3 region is CASSPEGRLSQPQHF. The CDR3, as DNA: TGTGCCAGCTCACCAGAGGGCAGGTTGAGTCAGCCCCAGCATTTT.

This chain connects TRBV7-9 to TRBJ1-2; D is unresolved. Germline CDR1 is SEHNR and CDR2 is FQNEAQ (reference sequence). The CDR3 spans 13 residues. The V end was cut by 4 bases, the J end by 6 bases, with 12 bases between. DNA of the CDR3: TGTGCCAGCAGCTCCACGGGCGGGGATGGCTACACCTTC. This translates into CASSSTGGDGYTF.

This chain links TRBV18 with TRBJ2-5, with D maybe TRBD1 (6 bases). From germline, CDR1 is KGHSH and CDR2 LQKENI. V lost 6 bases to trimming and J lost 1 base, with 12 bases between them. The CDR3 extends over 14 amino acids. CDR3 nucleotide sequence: TGTGCCAGCTCCCCTACAGGGCCCCAAGAGACCCAGTACTTC. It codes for CASSPTGPQETQYF.

In DNA, the CDR3 is TGTGCCAGTAGTTCCCGGACTAGCGGGCTGTACCAAGAGACCCAGTACTTC. It specifies CASSSRTSGLYQETQYF. This chain connects TRBV19 to TRBJ2-5, with TRBD2 matching over 11 bases. Germline V gene data show CDR1 as LNHDA and CDR2 as SQIVND (reference sequence). The CDR3 loop spans 17 amino acids. Unmatched junction bases numbered 8, after V lost 5 bases and J lost 0 bases.

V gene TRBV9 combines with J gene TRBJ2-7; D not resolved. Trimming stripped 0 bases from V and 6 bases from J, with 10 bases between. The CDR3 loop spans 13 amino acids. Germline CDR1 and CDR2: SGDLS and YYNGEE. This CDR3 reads CASSVGAPSEQYF. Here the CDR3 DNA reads TGTGCCAGCAGCGTAGGGGCACCATCCGAGCAGTACTTC.

CDR3 nucleotide sequence: TGTGCCAGCAGCTCGGACAGGGTGGGAGGCTACACCTTC. Protein product: CASSSDRVGGYTF. The chain combines TRBV7-2 with TRBJ1-2, with 8 bases matching TRBD1. The trim removed 4 bases at V and 8 bases at J, leaving 6 bases unmatched. This CDR3 is built from 13 residues. Germline V lookup: CDR1 SGHTA, CDR2 FQGNSA.

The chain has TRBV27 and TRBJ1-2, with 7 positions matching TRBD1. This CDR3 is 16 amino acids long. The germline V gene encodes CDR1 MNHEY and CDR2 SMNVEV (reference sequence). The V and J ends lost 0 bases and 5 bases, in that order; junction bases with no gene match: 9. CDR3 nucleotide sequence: TGTGCCAGCAGTTTATCGTTCGACAGGGATAGGTATGGCTACACCTTC. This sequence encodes CASSLSFDRDRYGYTF.

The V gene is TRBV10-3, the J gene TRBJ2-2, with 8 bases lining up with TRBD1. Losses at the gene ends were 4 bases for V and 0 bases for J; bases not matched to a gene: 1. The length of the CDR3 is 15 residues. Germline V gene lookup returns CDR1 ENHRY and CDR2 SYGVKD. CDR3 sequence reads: CAISGTGPNTGELFF. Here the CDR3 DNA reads TGTGCCATCAGTGGGACAGGGCCGAACACCGGGGAGCTGTTTTTT.

In nucleotides, the CDR3 is TGTGCCAGCAGCCGGACAGGGTACGATCAGCCCCAGCATTTT. Its protein is CASSRTGYDQPQHF. The rearrangement uses TRBV14 and TRBJ1-5; TRBD1 aligns across 8 bases. The CDR3 contains 14 residues. V shed 4 bases and J 5 bases; nucleotides not matched to a gene: 4. The V gene's germline CDR1 is SGHDN and CDR2 FVKESK. The complete variable domain, with remaining parts taken from reference TRBV14 and TRBJ1-5, reads EAGVTQFPSHSVIEKGQTVTLRCDPISGHDNLYWYRRVMGKEIKFLLHFVKESKQDESGMPNNRFLAERTGGTYSTLKVQPAELEDSGVYFCASSRTGYDQPQHFGDGTRLSIL.

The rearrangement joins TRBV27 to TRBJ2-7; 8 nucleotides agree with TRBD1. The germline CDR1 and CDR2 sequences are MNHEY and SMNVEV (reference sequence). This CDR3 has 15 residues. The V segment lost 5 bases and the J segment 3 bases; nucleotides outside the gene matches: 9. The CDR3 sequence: CASSPFGQGGYEQYF. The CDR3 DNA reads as TGTGCCAGCAGTCCTTTTGGACAGGGTGGCTACGAGCAGTACTTC.

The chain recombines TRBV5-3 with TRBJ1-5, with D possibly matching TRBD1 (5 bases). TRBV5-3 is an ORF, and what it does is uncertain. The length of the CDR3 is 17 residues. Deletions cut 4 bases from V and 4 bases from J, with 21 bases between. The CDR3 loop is CARSPGSGLVGNQPQHF. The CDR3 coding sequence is TGTGCCAGAAGCCCTGGGTCGGGACTAGTAGGAAATCAGCCCCAGCATTTT.

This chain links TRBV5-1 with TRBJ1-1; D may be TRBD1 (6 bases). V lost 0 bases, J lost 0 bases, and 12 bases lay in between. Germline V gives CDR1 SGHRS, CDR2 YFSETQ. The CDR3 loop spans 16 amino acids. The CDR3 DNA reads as TGCGCCAGCAGCTTGGGTTTAGGACAGTTGAACACTGAAGCTTTCTTT. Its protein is CASSLGLGQLNTEAFF.

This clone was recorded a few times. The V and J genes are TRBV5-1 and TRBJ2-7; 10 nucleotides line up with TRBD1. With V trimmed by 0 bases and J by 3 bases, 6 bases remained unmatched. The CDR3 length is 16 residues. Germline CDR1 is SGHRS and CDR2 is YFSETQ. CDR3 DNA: TGCGCCAGCAGCTTGGAGGGACAGGGGAGGGTCTACGAGCAGTACTTC. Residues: CASSLEGQGRVYEQYF.

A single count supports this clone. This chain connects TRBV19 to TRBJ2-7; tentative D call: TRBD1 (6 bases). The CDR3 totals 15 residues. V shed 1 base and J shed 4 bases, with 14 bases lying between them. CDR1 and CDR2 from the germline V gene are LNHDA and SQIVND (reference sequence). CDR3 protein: CASSIGDTGFYEQYF. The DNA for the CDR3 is TGTGCCAGTAGTATAGGGGACACAGGGTTTTACGAGCAGTACTTC.

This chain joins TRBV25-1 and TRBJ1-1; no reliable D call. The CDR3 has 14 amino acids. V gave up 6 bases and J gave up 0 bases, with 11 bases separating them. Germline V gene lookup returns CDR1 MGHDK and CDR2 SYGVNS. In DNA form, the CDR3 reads TGTGCCAGCAGCCCACAGACCATGAACACTGAAGCTTTCTTT. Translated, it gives CASSPQTMNTEAFF.

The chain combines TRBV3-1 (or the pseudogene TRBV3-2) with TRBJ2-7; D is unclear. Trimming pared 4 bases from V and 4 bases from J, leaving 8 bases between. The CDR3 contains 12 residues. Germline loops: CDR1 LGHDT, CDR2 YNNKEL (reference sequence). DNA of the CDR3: TGTGCCAGCAGCCGAGAGGCATACGAGCAGTACTTC. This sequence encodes CASSREAYEQYF.

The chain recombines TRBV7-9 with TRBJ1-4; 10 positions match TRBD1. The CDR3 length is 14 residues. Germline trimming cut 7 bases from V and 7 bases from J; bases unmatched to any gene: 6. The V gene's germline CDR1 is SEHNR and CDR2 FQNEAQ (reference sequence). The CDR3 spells CASTPGQGTEKLFF. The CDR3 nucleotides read TGTGCCAGCACCCCGGGACAGGGGACTGAAAAACTGTTTTTT.

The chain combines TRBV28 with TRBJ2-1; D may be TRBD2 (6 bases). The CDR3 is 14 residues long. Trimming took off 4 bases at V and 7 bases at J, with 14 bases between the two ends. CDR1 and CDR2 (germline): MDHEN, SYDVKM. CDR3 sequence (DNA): TGTGCCAGCAGTTCCCCTGGGAGGTGGAATGAGCAGTTCTTC. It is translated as CASSSPGRWNEQFF.

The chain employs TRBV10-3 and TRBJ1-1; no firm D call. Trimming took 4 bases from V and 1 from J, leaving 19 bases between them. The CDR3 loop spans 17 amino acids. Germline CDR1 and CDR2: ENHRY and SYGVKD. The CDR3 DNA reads TGTGCCATCAGTGGAAGAGGCGGCTTGTCGTCGAACACTGAAGCTTTCTTT. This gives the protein CAISGRGGLSSNTEAFF.

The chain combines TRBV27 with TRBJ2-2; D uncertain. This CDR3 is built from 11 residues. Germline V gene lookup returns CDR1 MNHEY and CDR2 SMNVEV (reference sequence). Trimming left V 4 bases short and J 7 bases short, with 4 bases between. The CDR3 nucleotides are TGTGCCAGCAGTTCGTACGGGGAGCTGTTTTTT. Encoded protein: CASSSYGELFF.